A single TCR beta chain is shown here with its context. Its antigen is not identified. Data came from immunoSEQ multiplex PCR; TCRdb stores just in-frame clones and leaves some out. This sample has roughly 110,000 clones, with about 85% found just once. CDR1 and CDR2 (germline): MNHEY, SMNVEV (reference sequence). This CDR3 is 14 amino acids long. V lost 5 bases, J lost 5 bases, and 15 bases lay in between. The sample originates from a study of T cell responses to AZD1222 COVID-19 vaccine. Study results and caveats: Spike-specific TCR breadth and depth both grew after two AZD1222 doses. CD4 TCRs linked to vaccination spanned spike, dominating at 160-218 and 743-854. All repertoire sampling was performed exclusively after the peak T cell response.

This receptor was taken from an adult who received the AZD1222 COVID-19 vaccine. Sequences were derived from peripheral blood, sampled 28 days after the second AZD1222 dose. V usage is TRBV27 and J usage is TRBJ2-5; TRBD2 might be the D (6 bases). CDR3 residues: CASSPTGSGETQYF. In nucleotides, the CDR3 is TGTGCCAGCAGTCCGACGGGGAGCGGGGAGACCCAGTACTTC.